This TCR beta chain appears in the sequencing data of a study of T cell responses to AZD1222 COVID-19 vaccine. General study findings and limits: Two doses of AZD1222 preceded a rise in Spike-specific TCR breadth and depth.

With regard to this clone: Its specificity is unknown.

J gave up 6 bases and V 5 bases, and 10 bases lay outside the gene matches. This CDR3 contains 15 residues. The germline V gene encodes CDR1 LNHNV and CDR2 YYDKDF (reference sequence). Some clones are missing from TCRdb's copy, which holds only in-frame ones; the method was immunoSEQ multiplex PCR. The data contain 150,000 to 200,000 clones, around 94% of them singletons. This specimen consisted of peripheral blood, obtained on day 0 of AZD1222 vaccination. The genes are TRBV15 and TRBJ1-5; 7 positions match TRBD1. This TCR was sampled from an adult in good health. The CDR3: CATSRQGALSQPQHF. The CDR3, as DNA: TGTGCCACCAGCCGACAGGGAGCGCTATCTCAGCCCCAGCATTTT.